This paragraph covers one T cell receptor (beta chain) sequence. This clone was counted a single time. Which antigen it targets is not known. No base quality information exists; no much larger clone differs at one position. This specimen comes from a study of cytomegalovirus exposure and HLA in healthy donors (dated by TCRdb to about 2017). General notes on the study: An earlier analysis of roughly 500 of the donors reported approximately 270 Gb of sequence data and roughly 100 million unique TCR beta sequences from 150 million to 200 million T cells. An early release covering 550 to 700 HLA-typed donors comprised around 300 gigabases of sequencing data and about 90 million unique TCR sequences. The genetic ancestry cluster associated with self-reported Caucasian donors included approximately 85% of the roughly 400 genotyped donors. The study aimed to test whether signatures of past pathogen exposure could be identified by cataloging public T cell receptors. The T cell repertoires of around 730 subjects were profiled by immunosequencing and related to cytomegalovirus serostatus. Besides the first cohort of 666 subjects, a separate validation cohort made up of roughly 130 different subjects was used. To predict cytomegalovirus infection status, the study brought together high-throughput TCR immunosequencing, statistical association of individual TCRs with disease status, and machine learning. In a later analysis, previously published TCR beta repertoires from 550 to 750 donors were re-analyzed and high-resolution HLA genotyping was added so that TCR occurrence patterns could be studied. Rather than drawing on any new phenotypic data, the later analysis identified candidate immune exposures from TCR beta sequences and the way those sequences occurred across donors. To decide whether each TCR beta V gene segment behaved as functional or pseudogenic, an earlier analysis of some 600 of the donors relied on high-throughput TCR beta sequencing. Alongside the repertoire data, information on donor age, sex, ethnicity and CMV serostatus was compiled. Genome-wide SNP genotypes for about three fifths of the 666 donors were used in a later genetic analysis, which treated that subset as a discovery cohort. Every discovery cohort repertoire had been produced on one sequencing platform. HLA typing covered class I and class II loci at four-digit resolution. Typing coverage differed by locus: A, B, C, DRB1 and DQB1 were typed in about 620-640 donors, DQA1 in 500 to 550, DPA1 in some 610, and DPB1 in 400 to 490. Roughly 5 DR-DQ haplotypes were treated as single units for association and clustering because of strong linkage in the cohort. On average, 235,054 unique TCR beta nucleotide sequences were sequenced per donor among some 430 genotyped donors of the cohort, with roughly 18% of those sequences being non-productive. Beyond this particular receptor, the publication reports: Specific HLA alleles were associated with 15,000 to 20,000 TCR beta sequences at a false discovery rate of 0.05 in a later analysis. In an earlier analysis of fewer than 750 of the donors, most TCR beta V segments were observed in productive rearrangements about 90% or about 30% of the time, broadly matching IMGT annotations. According to a later analysis, TCR association rates differed among HLA loci, with DRB1 alleles showing the most associated TCRs and HLA-C alleles showing the fewest. A later analysis found that most CMV-associated TCR beta chains appeared HLA-restricted, with HLA associations seemingly driven largely by CMV exposure. Strong co-occurrence of HLA alleles, especially DR and DQ, made assigning TCR associations to individual alleles difficult. Because HLA typing was missing for some donors at each locus, association tests included only the typed subset. Some IMGT-functional V segments, including TRBV6-2 and TRBV6-3, could not be distinguished by the 87-base-pair reads and were therefore excluded. Immune exposure information for the cohort was limited to CMV serostatus. Only TCR beta chains were sequenced in this cohort, and the absence of alpha or paired-chain data limited detectable features. While some public TCRs were present in many individuals, most TCR sequences turned up only very rarely across donors. A later analysis reported that several top co-occurrence clusters appeared linked to parvovirus B19, influenza, CMV and Epstein-Barr virus. A few of the identified cytomegalovirus-associated TCR beta chains were confirmed in vitro to be specific for cytomegalovirus antigens. It was suggested by the authors that the approach could potentially be generalized to other disease states and immunological phenotypes. Compared with the approximately 670-donor mean, donors in an Asian-associated ancestry cluster had fewer N-insertions in productive TCRs, according to a later genetic analysis. The presence/absence analyses assumed that sequencing depth was roughly uniform across donors, and that assumption may not be true. Correlated functional status among segregating V segments might be attributable to linkage disequilibrium, but an unknown experimental factor could not be ruled out. In a later analysis, HLA-associated TCR beta chains were found to be more clonally expanded and to have lower generation probabilities than equally common non-associated chains. Because counts were too low, seventeen rarely observed V segments, including chromosome 9 orphons, were excluded from the earlier analysis of several hundred of the donors. A further reported finding was that TCR beta sequences accurately predicted the HLA-A and HLA-B alleles for most subjects in the first cohort. In a later genetic analysis, a missense DCLRE1C variant was associated with V-gene and J-gene trimming of TCR beta chains, and the association was replicated in an independent cohort. The sequencing pipeline was judged likely to have produced a cluster of highly shared sequence variants as a technical artifact. The classifier was reported to diagnose cytomegalovirus status with high specificity and sensitivity in both the original and validation cohorts. The study listed 164 TCR beta chains as associated with cytomegalovirus.

The germline V gene sets CDR1 to SGHTA and CDR2 to FQGTGA. The CDR3 numbers 14 residues from cysteine through phenylalanine. Of the read, only the CDR3 DNA is kept; its 42 bases are in frame from base 1. V is pared back by 5 bases and J by 4 bases, with 14 bases lying between the germline termini. Library creation used the immunoSEQ multiplex PCR assay. For the multiplex PCR, a mixture combining 60 forward primers for TCR Vbeta segments and 13 reverse primers for TCR Jbeta segments was used. Amplification of the CDR3 region of rearranged TCR beta genes was performed with a multiplex PCR assay on genomic DNA. On the Illumina HiSeq System, the amplified TCR beta libraries were sequenced as 87-base-pair reads. As for how the authors treated the data: A later analysis tallied roughly 80 million unique TCR beta chains across the 666 repertoires, and around 10 million of those chains were shared by two or more donors. Raw reads were error-corrected and collapsed into unique sequences with a nearest-neighbor algorithm that merged closely related sequences to remove PCR and sequencing errors. To assign V, D and J gene segments, CDR3 sequences were aligned to IMGT reference sequences. For a sequence to be retained, a match of at least six nucleotides to both a V gene segment and a J gene segment was required. Rearrangements were called productive when the CDR3 lacked stop codons and stayed in frame with V and J; all others were non-productive. CDR3 was defined by IMGT convention, running from the second conserved V-encoded cysteine to the conserved J-encoded phenylalanine. In an earlier analysis of just under 600 of the donors, sequences lacking an unambiguous match to a single V gene segment were excluded. An earlier analysis of several hundred of the donors called V segments functional above 56.7% productive rearrangements and segregating when the between-donor standard deviation exceeded 5%. To diagnose cytomegalovirus status from the catalog of TCR beta chain sequences, a statistical classification framework was built. V and J gene assignment, in a later analysis, came from comparing TCR nucleotide sequences with IMGT/GENE-DB human TR gene sequences. The TCRdist pipeline was used in a later analysis to assign CDR3 sequences and most-parsimonious VDJ recombination scenarios. In a later analysis, each TCR beta chain was defined by its CDR3 amino acid sequence together with its V-gene family, and reads lacking a unique V-gene family were excluded. To address suspected cross-contamination and a sequencing artifact, a later analysis removed 592 highly shared, low-generation-probability nucleotide sequences. A later analysis calculated a clonal expansion index for each public chain from normalized within-repertoire ranks of inferred template counts. Generation probabilities in a later analysis came from a VDJ recombination model fitted to out-of-frame rearrangements, and those results were checked against IGoR. Hypergeometric tests were used in a later analysis to score TCR-TCR, TCR-HLA and TCR-CMV co-occurrence, with a repertoire-size bias correction applied to the TCR pairs. A later analysis estimated false discovery rates by permuting HLA or CMV assignments 20 times. In a later analysis, co-occurring TCRs were grouped using DBSCAN, with TCRdist sequence similarity added in when clustering inside HLA-allele-positive subsets. Repertoires with fewer than 30,000 or more than 120,000 public chains, plus five repertoires with anomalous nucleotide sharing, were excluded from co-occurrence clustering. The source is immuneACCESS, and TCRdb retained only in-frame sequences with V and J called. Part of the clones is not carried over; for the studies checked, unresolved V genes explain less than half of this, and the remainder is unexplained. D and trimming come from the DNA, and the V and J calls and clone size come from that table. This sample gives over 100,000 clones in total; 75% to 85% of them show up just once. The ten largest clones add up to 2.5% to 3% of the sample.

The cohort was made up of several hundred healthy bone marrow donors. At the time of sampling, all cohort members were nominally healthy, though unrecorded immune exposures were likely present. The donor was CMV seropositive and belonged to the group of 250 to 350 seropositive cohort members. Every donor gave a peripheral blood sample, and the peripheral blood mononuclear cells from that sample were used for TCR beta sequencing. Genomic DNA extraction from the blood cell samples was performed with the Qiagen DNeasy Blood Extraction Kit. The TCR was taken from a young woman in good health and CMV-seropositive. The sequencing sample was made of PBMCs. The sequence joins TRBV7-3 to TRBJ1-2, and the D gene may be TRBD1, 6 bases matching. The CDR3 protein sequence reads: CASSLSTGIYGYTF. The bases are TGTGCCAGCAGCCTCTCGACAGGTATCTATGGCTACACCTTC.